These T cell receptor beta chains were read from a single sample in a study of coeliac disease. TCRdb's copy holds only in-frame clones and misses some; the assay was immunoSEQ multiplex PCR. The sample contains 2,500 to 3,000 clones, roughly half of which appear only once. Input material: intraepithelial lymphocytes from the gut. The receptors originated from a man aged 60 to 69 with celiac disease on a gluten-free diet. The CDR3 runs from the conserved cysteine through the conserved F or W. The D gene is left open where the match is weak. Size is stated for part of the rows, as once, few or many counts, or as a class when the clone is expanded.

>TRBJ2-7|few|TRBV6-5|TRBD1
CASTLQGATYEQYF
TGTGCCAGCACCTTACAGGGGGCCACCTACGAGCAGTACTTC
>TRBJ1-2|-|TRBV4-2|TRBD1
CASSQRQGQGYGYTF
TGTGCCAGCAGCCAACGCCAGGGACAGGGTTATGGCTACACCTTC
>TRBJ2-7|-|TRBV15|TRBD1
CATSRDLPGQRKGEQYF
TGTGCCACCAGCAGAGATCTCCCGGGACAGCGGAAGGGCGAGCAGTACTTC
>TRBJ2-2|-|TRBV5-5|TRBD1
CASSKRDRQGPGELFF
TGTGCCAGCAGTAAAAGGGACAGGCAGGGACCCGGGGAGCTGTTTTTT
>TRBJ2-3|-|TRBV29-1|TRBD1
CSVLTGGHGDTQYF
TGCAGCGTCCTTACAGGGGGCCATGGGGATACGCAGTATTTT
>TRBJ2-7|-|TRBV30|-
CAWSVLEASDEQYF
TGTGCCTGGAGTGTACTGGAGGCCTCCGACGAGCAGTACTTC
>TRBJ2-5|medium-sized|TRBV30|TRBD1
CAWSPGQQETQYF
TGTGCCTGGAGCCCGGGACAGCAAGAGACCCAGTACTTC
>TRBJ1-3|-|TRBV10-3|-
CAISENRILSGNTIYF
TGTGCCATCAGTGAGAACAGAATACTCTCTGGAAACACCATATATTTT
>TRBJ2-5|-|TRBV18|TRBD1
CASSRIGGTGLTETQYF
TGTGCCAGCTCACGGATTGGCGGGACAGGGCTTACTGAGACCCAGTACTTC
>TRBJ2-3|few|TRBV19|TRBD2
CASSGSGGGTDTQYF
TGTGCCAGTAGTGGCAGCGGGGGGGGCACAGATACGCAGTATTTT
>TRBJ2-3|-|TRBV7-3|TRBD2
CASSLTGGSTDTQYF
TGTGCCAGCAGCTTAACGGGCGGGAGTACAGATACGCAGTATTTT
>TRBJ2-7|-|TRBV19|TRBD1
CASSMDRGQRSQYF
TGTGCCAGTAGTATGGACAGGGGGCAAAGGTCGCAGTACTTC
>TRBJ1-5|-|TRBV16|-
CASSQSADYRQPQHF
TGTGCCAGCAGCCAATCGGCTGACTATAGGCAGCCCCAGCATTTT
>TRBJ1-4|-|TRBV7-3|-
CASSPTRGEKLFF
TGTGCCAGCAGCCCCACCCGGGGGGAAAAACTGTTTTTT
>TRBJ1-4|-|TRBV7-2|-
CASSTDFNEKLFF
TGTGCCAGCAGCACGGACTTTAATGAAAAACTGTTTTTT
>TRBJ2-7|-|TRBV6-5|-
CATRPRPYEQYF
TGTGCCACCCGACCTAGGCCCTACGAGCAGTACTTC
>TRBJ2-3|-|TRBV4-1|-
CASSQGTATDTQYF
TGCGCCAGCAGCCAAGGGACAGCCACAGATACGCAGTATTTT
>TRBJ1-1|-|TRBV7-9|-
CASSRDGGHYRNTEAFF
TGTGCCAGCAGCCGGGATGGGGGCCATTATCGGAACACTGAAGCTTTCTTT
>TRBJ1-1|once|TRBV10-3|TRBD1
CAISGRDRATEAFF
TGTGCCATCAGTGGCCGCGACAGGGCAACTGAAGCTTTCTTT
>TRBJ1-1|-|TRBV4-1|-
CASSQGYGMNTEAFF
TGCGCCAGCAGCCAAGGGTACGGGATGAACACTGAAGCTTTCTTT
>TRBJ1-5|few|TRBV19|TRBD1
CASSPDRDLQPQHF
TGTGCCAGTAGCCCGGACAGGGACCTTCAGCCCCAGCATTTT
>TRBJ2-1|large|TRBV7-4|TRBD2
CASSLLLAGGLHEQFF
TGTGCCAGCAGCTTACTCCTAGCGGGGGGGCTCCATGAGCAGTTCTTC
>TRBJ2-3|few|TRBV5-1|TRBD2
CASSTAGAVTDTQYF
TGCGCCAGCAGCACGGCGGGAGCTGTGACAGATACGCAGTATTTT
>TRBJ2-7|few|TRBV27|TRBD1
CASSNGDRAYEQYF
TGTGCCAGCAGTAATGGGGACAGAGCCTACGAGCAGTACTTC
>TRBJ2-5|-|TRBV7-2|TRBD2
CASSLSLASGSGTQYF
TGTGCCAGCAGCTTAAGTTTGGCTAGCGGAAGTGGGACCCAGTACTTC
>TRBJ2-4|-|TRBV19|-
CASSIGLGQTKNIQYF
TGTGCCAGTAGTATCGGACTTGGACAGACCAAAAACATTCAGTACTTC
>TRBJ1-5|-|TRBV4-1|-
CASSLESYSNQPQHF
TGCGCCAGCAGCCTGGAGAGCTATAGCAATCAGCCCCAGCATTTT
>TRBJ1-1|-|TRBV27|-
CASSLGRMAPEAFF
TGTGCCAGCAGTTTAGGCCGTATGGCTCCCGAAGCTTTCTTT